This is a list of T cell receptor beta chains from one sample in a study of blood T cell repertoires in COVID-19. Libraries were prepared by immunoSEQ multiplex PCR; TCRdb keeps only in-frame clonotypes and omits some of them. This sample has fewer than 90,000 clones, with roughly 85% found just once. The sequencing sample was made of peripheral blood. Source of these receptors: a man aged 30 to 45 with acute or convalescent COVID-19. Both conserved end residues are part of each CDR3. A D gene is named only where the DNA matches it firmly. A clone size is listed for some rows: how often the clone was seen (once, few, many), or a class if it is expanded.

j_call clone_size v_call d_call cdr3_nt cdr3_aa
TRBJ2-2 NA TRBV19 TRBD2 TGTGCCAGTAGTATCATGGGGGGGATTGGCACCGGGGAGCTGTTTTTT CASSIMGGIGTGELFF
TRBJ1-5 NA TRBV6-5 NA TGTGCCAGCTCGAATCAGCCCCAGCATTTT CASSNQPQHF
TRBJ2-4 once TRBV7-2 TRBD1 TGTGCCAGCAGCGGGGACAGACTAGCCAAAAACATTCAGTACTTC CASSGDRLAKNIQYF
TRBJ1-1 NA TRBV11-2 NA TGTGCCAGCAGCTTAAACGGGGCGGGGATTACCACTGAAGCTTTCTTT CASSLNGAGITTEAFF
TRBJ2-7 NA TRBV28 TRBD1 TGTGCCAGCAGCAGAATGGGACAGTTCAACGAGCAGTACTTC CASSRMGQFNEQYF
TRBJ2-5 NA TRBV5-1 NA TGCGCCAGCAGCGCGCACGGGGAGACCCAGTACTTC CASSAHGETQYF
TRBJ1-5 NA TRBV19 TRBD1 TGTGCCAGTAGTGCCTACAGGGGAGGACAGCCCCAGCATTTT CASSAYRGGQPQHF
TRBJ1-2 NA TRBV7-3 NA TGTGCCAGCAGCTTAAATGGGGGGAGCTACACCTTC CASSLNGGSYTF
TRBJ1-3 NA TRBV18 NA TGTGCCAGCTCCCGAGGACAGACCTCTGGAAACACCATATATTTT CASSRGQTSGNTIYF
TRBJ1-1 once TRBV6-5 NA TGTGCCAGCAGTTACTCGACGGGGTACACTGAAGCTTTCTTT CASSYSTGYTEAFF
TRBJ2-5 NA TRBV24-1 TRBD1 TGTGCCACCAGTGATCCCGGGACAGGGGCGGGGGAGACCCAGTACTTC CATSDPGTGAGETQYF
TRBJ1-2 NA TRBV29-1 NA TGCAGCGTTACAGGGCCTAACTATGGCTACACCTTC CSVTGPNYGYTF
TRBJ2-7 NA TRBV20-1 NA TGCAGTGCTTCCCGAGGCGAGCAGTACTTC CSASRGEQYF